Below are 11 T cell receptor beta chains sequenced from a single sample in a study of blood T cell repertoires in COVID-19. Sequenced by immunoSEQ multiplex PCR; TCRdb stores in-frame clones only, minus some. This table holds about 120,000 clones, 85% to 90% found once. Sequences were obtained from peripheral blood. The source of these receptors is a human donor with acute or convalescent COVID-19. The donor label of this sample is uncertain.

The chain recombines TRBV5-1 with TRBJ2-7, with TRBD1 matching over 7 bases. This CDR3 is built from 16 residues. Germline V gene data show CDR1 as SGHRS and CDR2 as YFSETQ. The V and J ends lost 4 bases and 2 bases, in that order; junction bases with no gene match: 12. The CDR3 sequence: CASSLLVRGPTYEQYF. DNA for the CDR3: TGCGCCAGCAGCCTTTTGGTAAGGGGGCCAACCTACGAGCAGTACTTC.

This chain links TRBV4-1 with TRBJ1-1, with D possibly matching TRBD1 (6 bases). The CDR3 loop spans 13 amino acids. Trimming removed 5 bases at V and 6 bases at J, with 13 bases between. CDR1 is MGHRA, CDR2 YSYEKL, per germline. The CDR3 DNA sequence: TGCGCCAGCAGCGCGTACGAGGGGGCTGAAGCTTTCTTT. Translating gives CASSAYEGAEAFF.

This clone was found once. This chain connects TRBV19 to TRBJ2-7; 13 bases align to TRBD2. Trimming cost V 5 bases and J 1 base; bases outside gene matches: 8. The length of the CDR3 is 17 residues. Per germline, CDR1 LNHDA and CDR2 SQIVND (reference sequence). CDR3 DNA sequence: TGTGCCAGTAGTTCACGGACTAGCGGGGGACGGTCCTACGAGCAGTACTTC. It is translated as CASSSRTSGGRSYEQYF.

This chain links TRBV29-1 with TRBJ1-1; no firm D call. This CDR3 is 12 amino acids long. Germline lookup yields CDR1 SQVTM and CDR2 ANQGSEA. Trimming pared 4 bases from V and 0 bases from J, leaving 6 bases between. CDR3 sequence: CSVVLMNTEAFF. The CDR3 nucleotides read TGCAGCGTTGTACTCATGAACACTGAAGCTTTCTTT. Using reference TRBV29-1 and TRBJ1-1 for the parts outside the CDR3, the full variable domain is SAVISQKPSRDICQRGTSLTIQCQVDSQVTMMFWYRQQPGQSLTLIATANQGSEATYESGFVIDKFPISRPNLTFSTLTVSNMSPEDSSIYLCSVVLMNTEAFFGQGTRLTVV.

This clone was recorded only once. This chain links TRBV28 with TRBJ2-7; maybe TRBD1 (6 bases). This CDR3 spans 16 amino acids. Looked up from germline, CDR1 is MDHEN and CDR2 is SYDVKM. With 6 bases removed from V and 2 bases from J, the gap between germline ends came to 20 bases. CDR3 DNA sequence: TGTGCCAGCAGCCTTGACCCGCCGGGACAACCCTACGAGCAGTACTTC. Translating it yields CASSLDPPGQPYEQYF.

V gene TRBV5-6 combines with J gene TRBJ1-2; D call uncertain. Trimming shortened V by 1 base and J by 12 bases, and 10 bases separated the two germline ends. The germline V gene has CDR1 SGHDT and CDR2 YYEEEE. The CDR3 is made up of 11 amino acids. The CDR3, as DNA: TGTGCCAGCAGCTTGTATTCGTCCCACACCTTC. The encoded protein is CASSLYSSHTF.

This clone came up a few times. CDR3 sequence: CASSQGPSGAYANTGELFF. Here the CDR3 DNA reads TGCGCCAGCAGCCAAGGTCCCAGCGGGGCCTACGCGAACACCGGGGAGCTGTTTTTT. The V gene is TRBV4-3, the J gene TRBJ2-2; 7 bases line up with TRBD2. Germline values: CDR1 LGHNA, CDR2 YSLEER. The V and J ends lost 1 base and 0 bases, in that order; junction bases with no gene match: 11. This CDR3 is 19 amino acids long.

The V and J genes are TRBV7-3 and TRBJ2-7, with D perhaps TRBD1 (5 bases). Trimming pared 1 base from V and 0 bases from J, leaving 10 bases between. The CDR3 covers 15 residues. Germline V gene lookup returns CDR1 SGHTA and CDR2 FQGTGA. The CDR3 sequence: CASSLNRQSSYEQYF. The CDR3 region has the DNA TGTGCCAGCAGCTTAAACAGACAGAGCTCCTACGAGCAGTACTTC.

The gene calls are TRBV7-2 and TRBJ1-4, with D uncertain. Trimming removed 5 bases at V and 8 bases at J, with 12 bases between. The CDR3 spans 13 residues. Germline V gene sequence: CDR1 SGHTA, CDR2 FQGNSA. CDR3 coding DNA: TGTGCCAGCAGCCGCCAGGATCGGGAAAAACTGTTTTTT. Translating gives CASSRQDREKLFF. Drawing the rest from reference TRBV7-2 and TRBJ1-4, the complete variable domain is GAGVSQSPSNKVTEKGKDVELRCDPISGHTALYWYRQSLGQGLEFLIYFQGNSAPDKSGLPSDRFSAERTGGSVSTLTIQRTQQEDSAVYLCASSRQDREKLFFGSGTQLSVL.

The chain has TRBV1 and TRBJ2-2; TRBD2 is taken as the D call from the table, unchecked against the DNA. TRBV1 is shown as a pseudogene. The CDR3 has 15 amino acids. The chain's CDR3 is CTSSQKTSFTGELFF. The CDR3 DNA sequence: TGCACCAGCAGCCAAAAAACTAGCTTCACCGGGGAGCTGTTTTTT.

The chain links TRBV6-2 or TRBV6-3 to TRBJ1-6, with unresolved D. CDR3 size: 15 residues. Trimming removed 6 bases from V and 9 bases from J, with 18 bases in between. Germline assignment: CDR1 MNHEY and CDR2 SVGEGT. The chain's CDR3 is CASSADSPLASPLHF. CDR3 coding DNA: TGTGCCAGCAGCGCGGACTCACCCTTGGCTTCACCCCTCCACTTT.